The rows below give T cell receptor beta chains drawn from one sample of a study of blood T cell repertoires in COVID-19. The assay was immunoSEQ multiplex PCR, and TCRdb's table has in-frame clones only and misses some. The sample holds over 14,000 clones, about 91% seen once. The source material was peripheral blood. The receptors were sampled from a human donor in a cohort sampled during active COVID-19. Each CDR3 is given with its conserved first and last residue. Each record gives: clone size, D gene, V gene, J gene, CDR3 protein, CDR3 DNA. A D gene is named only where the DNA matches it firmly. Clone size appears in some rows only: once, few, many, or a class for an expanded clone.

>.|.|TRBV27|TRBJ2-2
CASNVAGHPTGELFF
TGTGCCAGCAATGTTGCAGGGCACCCCACCGGGGAGCTGTTTTTT
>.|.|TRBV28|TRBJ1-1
CASSLGGMRGTEAFF
TGTGCCAGCAGTTTGGGGGGGATGAGGGGCACTGAAGCTTTCTTT
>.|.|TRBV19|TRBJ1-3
CASSPGITPGSGNTIYF
TGTGCCAGTAGTCCGGGGATCACACCAGGCTCTGGAAACACCATATATTTT
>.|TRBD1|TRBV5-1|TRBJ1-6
CASSFTGGNSPLHF
TGCGCCAGCAGCTTTACAGGGGGGAATTCACCCCTCCACTTT
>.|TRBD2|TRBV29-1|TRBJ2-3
CSVTGLAGADTQYF
TGCAGCGTCACCGGACTAGCGGGTGCAGATACGCAGTATTTT
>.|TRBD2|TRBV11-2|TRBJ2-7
CASSLAFGGSHEQYF
TGTGCCAGCAGCCTAGCCTTCGGCGGGAGCCACGAGCAGTACTTC
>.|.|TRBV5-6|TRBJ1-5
CASKRSGSNQPQHF
TGTGCCAGCAAGCGCAGTGGAAGCAATCAGCCCCAGCATTTT
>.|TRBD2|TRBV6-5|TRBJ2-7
CASSYGTSGSLYEQYF
TGTGCCAGCAGTTACGGGACTAGCGGGAGTTTGTACGAGCAGTACTTC
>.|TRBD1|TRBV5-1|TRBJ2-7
CASHGTGALEQYF
TGCGCCAGCCATGGGACAGGGGCTCTCGAGCAGTACTTC
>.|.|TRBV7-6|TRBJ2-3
CASSLFERKTDTQYF
TGTGCCAGCAGCCTTTTTGAGCGAAAAACAGATACGCAGTATTTT
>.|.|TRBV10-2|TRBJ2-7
CASRPGGSYEQYF
TGCGCCTCACGACCCGGCGGGTCTTACGAGCAGTACTTC
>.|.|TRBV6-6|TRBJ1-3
CASSLQVFSGNTIYF
TGTGCCAGCAGCCTACAGGTCTTCTCTGGAAACACCATATATTTT
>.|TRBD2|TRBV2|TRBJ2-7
CASSKLAGPYEQYF
TGTGCCAGCAGTAAATTAGCGGGCCCCTACGAGCAGTACTTC
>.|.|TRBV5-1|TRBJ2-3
CASSLGGTSIADTQYF
TGCGCCAGCAGCTTGGGCGGGACCTCGATTGCAGATACGCAGTATTTT
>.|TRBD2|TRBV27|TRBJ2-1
CASSLAGRKHEQFF
TGTGCCAGCAGTCTAGCGGGAAGAAAACATGAGCAGTTCTTC
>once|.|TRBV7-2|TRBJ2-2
CASSLLGPPATGELFF
TGTGCCAGCAGCTTACTGGGGCCGCCGGCCACCGGGGAGCTGTTTTTT
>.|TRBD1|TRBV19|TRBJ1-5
CASGQANQPQHF
TGTGCCTCGGGACAGGCGAATCAGCCCCAGCATTTT
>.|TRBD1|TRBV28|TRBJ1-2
CASSTPGTGGLSNYGYTF
TGTGCCAGCAGTACCCCCGGGACAGGGGGCTTATCCAACTATGGCTACACCTTC
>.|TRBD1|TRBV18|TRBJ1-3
CASSPLQGAGNTIYF
TGTGCCAGCTCACCTCTGCAGGGGGCTGGAAACACCATATATTTT
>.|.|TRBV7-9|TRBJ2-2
CASSLGSTGELFF
TGTGCCAGCAGCTTAGGTAGCACCGGGGAGCTGTTTTTT
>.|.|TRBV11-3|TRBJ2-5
CASSLNFRETQYF
TGTGCCAGCAGCTTAAACTTTCGAGAGACCCAGTACTTC
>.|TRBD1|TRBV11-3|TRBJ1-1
CASSFRRGLGTEAFF
TGTGCCAGCAGCTTTCGCAGGGGGCTTGGCACTGAAGCTTTCTTT
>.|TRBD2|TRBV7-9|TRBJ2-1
CASSSGLARNEQFF
TGTGCCAGCAGCTCCGGACTAGCGCGGAATGAGCAGTTCTTC
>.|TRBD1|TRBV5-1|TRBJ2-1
CASSWTGTGRYNEQFF
TGCGCCAGCAGCTGGACCGGGACAGGGAGATACAATGAGCAGTTCTTC
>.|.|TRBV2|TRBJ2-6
CASSYSTRSGANVLTF
TGTGCCAGCAGCTATAGCACTAGGTCTGGGGCCAACGTCCTGACTTTC
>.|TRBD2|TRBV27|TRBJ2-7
CASSRPTSGRVEQYF
TGTGCCAGCAGTAGGCCGACTAGCGGGAGGGTAGAGCAGTACTTC
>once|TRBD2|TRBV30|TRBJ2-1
CAWSVRSSGRGQQFF
TGTGCCTGGAGTGTACGGTCTAGCGGGAGGGGACAGCAGTTCTTC
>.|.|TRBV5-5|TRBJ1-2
CASSLASGQGAYGYTF
TGTGCCAGCAGCTTGGCCTCCGGGCAGGGCGCCTATGGCTACACCTTC
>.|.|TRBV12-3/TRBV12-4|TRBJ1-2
CASSLREGLSYTF
TGTGCCAGCAGTTTAAGGGAGGGTCTGAGCTACACCTTC
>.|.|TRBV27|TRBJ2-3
CASSLSSSAGTDTQYF
TGTGCCAGCAGTTTGAGTAGCTCAGCGGGCACAGATACGCAGTATTTT
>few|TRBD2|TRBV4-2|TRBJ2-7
CASSRPGLAGAYEQYF
TGTGCCAGCAGCCGACCGGGACTAGCGGGAGCCTACGAGCAGTACTTC
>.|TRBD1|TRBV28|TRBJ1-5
CASGTGTGRGQPQHF
TGTGCCAGCGGGACAGGGACAGGGAGAGGTCAGCCCCAGCATTTT
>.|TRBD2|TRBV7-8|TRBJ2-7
CASSRGGYEQYF
TGTGCCAGCAGCCGCGGGGGGTACGAGCAGTACTTC
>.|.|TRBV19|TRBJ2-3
CASSSPGEWTAGTDTQYF
TGTGCCAGTAGTTCCCCGGGGGAGTGGACTGCCGGGACAGATACGCAGTATTTT
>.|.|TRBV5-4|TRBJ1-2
CASSRTPGYGYTF
TGTGCCAGCAGCCGTACACCAGGATATGGCTACACCTTC
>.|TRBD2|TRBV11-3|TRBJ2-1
CASRTSSGSNNEQFF
TGTGCCAGCAGAACTTCTAGCGGGTCTAACAATGAGCAGTTCTTC
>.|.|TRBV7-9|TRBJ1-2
CASTVGGRLGYTF
TGTGCCAGCACCGTCGGGGGGAGGCTTGGCTACACCTTC
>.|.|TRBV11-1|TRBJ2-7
CASSFEGPYEQYF
TGTGCCAGCAGCTTTGAGGGCCCCTACGAGCAGTACTTC
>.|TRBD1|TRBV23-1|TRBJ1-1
CASRYRGQEAFF
TGCGCCAGCAGATACAGGGGGCAGGAAGCTTTCTTT
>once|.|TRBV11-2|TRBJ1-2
CASSSEGDGYTF
TGTGCCAGCAGTTCTGAGGGGGACGGCTACACCTTC
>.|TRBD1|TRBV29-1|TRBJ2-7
CSVEGTGGSYEQYF
TGCAGCGTCGAAGGGACAGGGGGCTCCTACGAGCAGTACTTC
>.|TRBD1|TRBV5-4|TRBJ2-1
CASSPLTGWNEQFF
TGTGCCAGCAGCCCCTTGACAGGGTGGAATGAGCAGTTCTTC
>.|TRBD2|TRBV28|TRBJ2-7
CASRLAGTYEQYF
TGTGCCAGCAGGCTAGCGGGAACCTACGAGCAGTACTTC
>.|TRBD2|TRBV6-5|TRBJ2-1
CASKLAGSYNEQFF
TGTGCCAGTAAACTAGCGGGATCTTACAATGAGCAGTTCTTC
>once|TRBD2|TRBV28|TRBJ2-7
CASSPGGEGRDEQYF
TGTGCCAGCAGTCCTGGGGGGGAGGGCCGTGACGAGCAGTACTTC
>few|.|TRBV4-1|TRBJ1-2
CASSPNFGGIGYTF
TGCGCCAGCAGCCCCAACTTTGGGGGGATTGGCTACACCTTC
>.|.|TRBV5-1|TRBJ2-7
CASSPGVITYEQYF
TGCGCCAGCAGCCCAGGGGTCATAACCTACGAGCAGTACTTC
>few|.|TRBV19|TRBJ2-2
CASQSGGGAGGELFF
TGTGCCAGCCAATCGGGAGGGGGCGCCGGCGGGGAGCTGTTTTTT
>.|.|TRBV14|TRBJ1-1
CASSQDTVNTEAFF
TGTGCCAGCAGCCAAGACACAGTGAACACTGAAGCTTTCTTT
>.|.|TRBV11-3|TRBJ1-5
CASSLDGASNQPQHF
TGTGCCAGCAGCTTAGATGGAGCGAGCAATCAGCCCCAGCATTTT
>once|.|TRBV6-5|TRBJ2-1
CASSPSYNEQFF
TGTGCCAGCAGCCCATCCTACAATGAGCAGTTCTTC
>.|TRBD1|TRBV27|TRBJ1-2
CASSLRQGNYGYTF
TGTGCCAGCAGTCTACGACAGGGCAACTATGGCTACACCTTC
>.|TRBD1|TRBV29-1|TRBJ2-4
CSVGQHGYEGNIQYF
TGCAGCGTGGGACAGCACGGTTACGAGGGAAACATTCAGTACTTC
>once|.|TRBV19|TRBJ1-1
CASRTETRNTEAFF
TGTGCCAGTAGAACGGAGACCCGGAACACTGAAGCTTTCTTT
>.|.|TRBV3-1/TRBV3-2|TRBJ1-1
CASSQVAGNTEAFF
TGTGCCAGCAGCCAAGTAGCGGGGAACACTGAAGCTTTCTTT
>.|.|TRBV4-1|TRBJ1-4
CASSNRGGEGNEKLFF
TGCGCCAGCAGCAACCGGGGCGGGGAGGGTAATGAAAAACTGTTTTTT
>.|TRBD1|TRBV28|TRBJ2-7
CASSLPPGQGLSEQYF
TGTGCCAGCAGTTTACCCCCGGGACAGGGTCTTTCCGAGCAGTACTTC
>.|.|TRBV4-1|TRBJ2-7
CASSQVPQRSSYEQYF
TGCGCCAGCAGCCAAGTGCCCCAGCGGAGCTCCTACGAGCAGTACTTC